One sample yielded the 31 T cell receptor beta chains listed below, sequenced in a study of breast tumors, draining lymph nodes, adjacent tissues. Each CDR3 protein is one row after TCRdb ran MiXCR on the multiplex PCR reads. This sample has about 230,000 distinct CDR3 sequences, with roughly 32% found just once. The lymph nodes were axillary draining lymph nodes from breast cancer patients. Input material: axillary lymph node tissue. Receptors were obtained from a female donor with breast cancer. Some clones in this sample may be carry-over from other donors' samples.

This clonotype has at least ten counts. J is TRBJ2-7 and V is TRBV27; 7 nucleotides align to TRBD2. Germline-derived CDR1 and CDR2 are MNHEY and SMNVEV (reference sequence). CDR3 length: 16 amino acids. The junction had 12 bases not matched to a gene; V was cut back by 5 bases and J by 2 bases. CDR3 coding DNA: TGTGCCAGCAGTCCCGGTTGGGGCGGGAGACCCTACGAGCAGTACTTC. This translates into CASSPGWGGRPYEQYF.

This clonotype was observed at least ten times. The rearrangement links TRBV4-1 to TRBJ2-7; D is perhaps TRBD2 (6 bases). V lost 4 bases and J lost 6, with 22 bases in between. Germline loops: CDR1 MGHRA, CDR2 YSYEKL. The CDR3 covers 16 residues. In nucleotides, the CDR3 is TGCGCCAGCAGCCCCCCCGAACTAGCCGCCAACCTCGAGCAGTACTTC. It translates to CASSPPELAANLEQYF.

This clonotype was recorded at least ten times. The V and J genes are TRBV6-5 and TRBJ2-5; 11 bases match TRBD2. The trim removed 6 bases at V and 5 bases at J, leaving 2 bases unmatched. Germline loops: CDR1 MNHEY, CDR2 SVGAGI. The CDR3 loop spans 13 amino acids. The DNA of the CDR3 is TGTGCCAGCAGGAGACTAGCGGGGGAGACCCAGTACTTC. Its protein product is CASRRLAGETQYF.

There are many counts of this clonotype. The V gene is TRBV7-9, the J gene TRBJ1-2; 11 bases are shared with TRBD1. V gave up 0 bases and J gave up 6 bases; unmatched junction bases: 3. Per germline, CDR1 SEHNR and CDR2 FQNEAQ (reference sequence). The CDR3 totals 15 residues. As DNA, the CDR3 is TGTGCCAGCAGCTTAGCGGGGACAGGGGGAGATGGCTACACCTTC. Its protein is CASSLAGTGGDGYTF.

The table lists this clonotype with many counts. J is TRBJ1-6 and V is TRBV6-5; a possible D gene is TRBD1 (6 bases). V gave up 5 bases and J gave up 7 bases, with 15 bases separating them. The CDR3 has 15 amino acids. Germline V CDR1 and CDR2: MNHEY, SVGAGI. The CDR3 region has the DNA TGTGCCAGCAGTCACCAGGGGAGCCCAAATTCACCCCTCCACTTT. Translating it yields CASSHQGSPNSPLHF.

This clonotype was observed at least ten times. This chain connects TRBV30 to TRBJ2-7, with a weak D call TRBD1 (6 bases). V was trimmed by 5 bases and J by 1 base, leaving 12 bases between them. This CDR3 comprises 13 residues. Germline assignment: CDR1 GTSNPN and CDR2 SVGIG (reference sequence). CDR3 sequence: CAWETGLSYEQYF. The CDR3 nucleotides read TGTGCCTGGGAAACAGGGTTATCCTACGAGCAGTACTTC.

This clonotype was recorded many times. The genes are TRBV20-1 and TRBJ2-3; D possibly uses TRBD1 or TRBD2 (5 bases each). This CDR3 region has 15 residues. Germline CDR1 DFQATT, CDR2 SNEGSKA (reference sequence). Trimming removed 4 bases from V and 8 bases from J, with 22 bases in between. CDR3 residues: CSATDPGPLYGTQYF. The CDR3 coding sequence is TGCAGTGCTACAGATCCGGGACCTCTTTACGGTACGCAGTATTTT.

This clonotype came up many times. The CDR3 DNA reads as TGTGCCAGCAGTTTAGGGGCTAGCGGGTGGCATGATGAGCAGTTCTTC. Translating it yields CASSLGASGWHDEQFF. V and J are TRBV12-3 or TRBV12-4 and TRBJ2-1; the match to TRBD2 covers 8 bases. This CDR3 contains 16 residues. The ends lost 1 base at V and 8 bases at J; junction bases unmatched: 10.

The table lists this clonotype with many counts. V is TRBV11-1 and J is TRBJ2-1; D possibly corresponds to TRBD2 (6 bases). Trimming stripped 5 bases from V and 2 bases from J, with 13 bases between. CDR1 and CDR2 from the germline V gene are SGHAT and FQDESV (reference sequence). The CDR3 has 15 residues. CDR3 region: CASSPRGNTYNEQFF. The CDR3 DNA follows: TGTGCCAGCAGCCCACGGGGGAATACCTACAATGAGCAGTTCTTC.

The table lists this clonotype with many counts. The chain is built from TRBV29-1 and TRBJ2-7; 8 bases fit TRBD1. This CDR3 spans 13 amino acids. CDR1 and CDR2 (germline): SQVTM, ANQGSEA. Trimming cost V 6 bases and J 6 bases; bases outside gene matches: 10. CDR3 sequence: CSVGSGTGVEQYF. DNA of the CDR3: TGCAGCGTGGGCTCCGGGACAGGAGTCGAGCAGTACTTC.

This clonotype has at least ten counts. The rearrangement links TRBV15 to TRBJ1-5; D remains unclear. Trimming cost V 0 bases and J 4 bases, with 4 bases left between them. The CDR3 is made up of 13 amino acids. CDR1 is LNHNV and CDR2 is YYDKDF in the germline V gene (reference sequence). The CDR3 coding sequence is TGTGCCACCAGCAGAGACCCGAATCAGCCCCAGCATTTT. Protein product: CATSRDPNQPQHF.

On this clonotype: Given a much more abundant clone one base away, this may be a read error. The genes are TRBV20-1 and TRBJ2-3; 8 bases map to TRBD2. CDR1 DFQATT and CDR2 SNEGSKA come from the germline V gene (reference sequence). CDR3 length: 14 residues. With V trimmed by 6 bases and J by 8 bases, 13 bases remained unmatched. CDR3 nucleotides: TGCAGTGCAAGTGAGCGGGAGTGGGTAGCTACGCAGTATTTT. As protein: CSASEREWVATQYF.

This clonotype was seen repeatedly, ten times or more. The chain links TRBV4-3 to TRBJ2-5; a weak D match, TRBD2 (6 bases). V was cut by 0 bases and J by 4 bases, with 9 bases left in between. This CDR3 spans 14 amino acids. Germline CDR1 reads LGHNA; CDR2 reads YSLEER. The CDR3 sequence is CASSQDLGGETQYF. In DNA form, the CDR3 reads TGCGCCAGCAGCCAAGATCTGGGGGGAGAGACCCAGTACTTC.

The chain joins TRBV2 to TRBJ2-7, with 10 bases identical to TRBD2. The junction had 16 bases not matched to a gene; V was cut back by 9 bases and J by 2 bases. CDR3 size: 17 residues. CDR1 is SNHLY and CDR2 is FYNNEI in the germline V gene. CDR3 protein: CASASSAQREGPYEQYF. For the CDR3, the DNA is TGTGCCAGTGCCAGCAGTGCCCAGCGGGAGGGCCCCTACGAGCAGTACTTC.

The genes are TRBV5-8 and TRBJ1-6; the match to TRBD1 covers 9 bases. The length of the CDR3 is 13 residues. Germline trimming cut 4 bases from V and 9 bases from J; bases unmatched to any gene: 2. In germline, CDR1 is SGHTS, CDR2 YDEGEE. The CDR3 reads CASSQGQGSPLHF. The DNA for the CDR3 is TGTGCCAGCAGCCAGGGACAGGGTTCACCCCTCCACTTT.

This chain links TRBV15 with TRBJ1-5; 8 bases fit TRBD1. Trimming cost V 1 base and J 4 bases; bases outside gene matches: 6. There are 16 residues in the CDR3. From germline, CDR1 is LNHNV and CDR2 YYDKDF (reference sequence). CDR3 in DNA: TGTGCCACCAGCAGAGGAGGACAGGGTGGGAATCAGCCCCAGCATTTT. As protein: CATSRGGQGGNQPQHF.

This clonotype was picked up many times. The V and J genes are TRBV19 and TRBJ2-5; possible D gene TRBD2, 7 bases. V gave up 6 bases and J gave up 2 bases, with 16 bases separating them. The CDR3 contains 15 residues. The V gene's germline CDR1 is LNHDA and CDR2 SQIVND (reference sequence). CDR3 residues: CASRKRGGGQETQYF. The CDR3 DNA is TGTGCCAGTAGAAAGAGGGGAGGGGGACAAGAGACCCAGTACTTC. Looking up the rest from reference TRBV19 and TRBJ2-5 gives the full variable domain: DGGITQSPKYLFRKEGQNVTLSCEQNLNHDAMYWYRQDPGQGLRLIYYSQIVNDFQKGDIAEGYSVSREKKESFPLTVTSAQKNPTAFYLCASRKRGGGQETQYFGPGTRLLVL.

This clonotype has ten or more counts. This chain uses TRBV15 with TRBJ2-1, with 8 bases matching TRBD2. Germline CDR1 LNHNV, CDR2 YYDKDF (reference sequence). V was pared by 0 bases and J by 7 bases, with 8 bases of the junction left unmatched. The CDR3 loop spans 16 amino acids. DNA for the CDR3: TGTGCCACCAGCAGAGATCTGGGGACTAGGGCAAATGAGCAGTTCTTC. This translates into CATSRDLGTRANEQFF.

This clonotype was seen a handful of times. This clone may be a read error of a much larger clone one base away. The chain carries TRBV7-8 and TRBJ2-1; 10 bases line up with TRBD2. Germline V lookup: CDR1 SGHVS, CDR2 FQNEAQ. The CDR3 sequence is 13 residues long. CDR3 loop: CACSLSGRFEQFF. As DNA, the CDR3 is TGTGCCTGCAGCCTTAGCGGGAGGTTTGAGCAGTTCTTC.

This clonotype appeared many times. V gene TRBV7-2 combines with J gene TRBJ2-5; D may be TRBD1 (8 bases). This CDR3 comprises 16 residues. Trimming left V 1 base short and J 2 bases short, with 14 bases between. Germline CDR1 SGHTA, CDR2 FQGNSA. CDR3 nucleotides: TGTGCCAGCAGCTTAGACAGGGGGAGGGGGCAAGAGACCCAGTACTTC. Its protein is CASSLDRGRGQETQYF.

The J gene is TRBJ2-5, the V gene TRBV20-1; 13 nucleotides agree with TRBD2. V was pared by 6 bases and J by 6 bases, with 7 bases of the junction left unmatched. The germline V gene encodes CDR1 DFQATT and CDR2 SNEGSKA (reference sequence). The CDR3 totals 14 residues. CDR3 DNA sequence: TGCAGTGCAACTAGCGGGAGGGATGTAAAGACCCAGTACTTC. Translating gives CSATSGRDVKTQYF.

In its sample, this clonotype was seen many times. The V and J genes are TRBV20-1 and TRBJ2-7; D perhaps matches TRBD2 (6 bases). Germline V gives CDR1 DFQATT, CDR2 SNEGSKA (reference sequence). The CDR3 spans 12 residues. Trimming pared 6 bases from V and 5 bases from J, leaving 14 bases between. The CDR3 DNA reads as TGCAGTGCGACTAGAACGAGACACGAGCAGTACTTC. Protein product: CSATRTRHEQYF.

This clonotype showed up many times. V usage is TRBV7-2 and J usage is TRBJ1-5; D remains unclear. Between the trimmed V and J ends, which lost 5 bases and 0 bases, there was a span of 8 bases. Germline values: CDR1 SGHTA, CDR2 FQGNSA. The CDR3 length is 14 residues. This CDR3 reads CASSPTNSNQPQHF. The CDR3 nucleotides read TGTGCCAGCAGCCCGACAAATAGCAATCAGCCCCAGCATTTT.

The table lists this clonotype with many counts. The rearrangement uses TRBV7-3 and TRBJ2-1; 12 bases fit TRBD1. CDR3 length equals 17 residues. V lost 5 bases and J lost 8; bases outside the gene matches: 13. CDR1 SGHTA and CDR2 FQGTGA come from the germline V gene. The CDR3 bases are TGTGCCAGCAGCCCAGGGACAGGGGGCTCTGGGGCAGATGAGCAGTTCTTC. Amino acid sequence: CASSPGTGGSGADEQFF.

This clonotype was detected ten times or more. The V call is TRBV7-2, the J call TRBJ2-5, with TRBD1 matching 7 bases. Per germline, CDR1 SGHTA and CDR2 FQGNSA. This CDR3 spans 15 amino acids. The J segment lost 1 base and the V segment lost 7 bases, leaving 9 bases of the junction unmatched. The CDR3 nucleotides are TGTGCCAGCAAACCCGGGACAGAATTCCAAGAGACCCAGTACTTC. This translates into CASKPGTEFQETQYF.

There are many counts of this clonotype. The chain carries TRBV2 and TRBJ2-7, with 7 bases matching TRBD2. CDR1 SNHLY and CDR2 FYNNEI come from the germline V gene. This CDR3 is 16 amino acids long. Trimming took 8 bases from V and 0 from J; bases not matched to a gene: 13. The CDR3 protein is CASVGRNRDYSYEQYF. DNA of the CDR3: TGTGCCAGCGTGGGACGGAACCGGGACTACTCCTACGAGCAGTACTTC. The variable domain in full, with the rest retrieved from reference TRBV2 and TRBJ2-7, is EPEVTQTPSHQVTQMGQEVILRCVPISNHLYFYWYRQILGQKVEFLVSFYNNEISEKSEIFDDQFSVERPDGSNFTLKIRSTKLEDSAMYFCASVGRNRDYSYEQYFGPGTRLTVT.

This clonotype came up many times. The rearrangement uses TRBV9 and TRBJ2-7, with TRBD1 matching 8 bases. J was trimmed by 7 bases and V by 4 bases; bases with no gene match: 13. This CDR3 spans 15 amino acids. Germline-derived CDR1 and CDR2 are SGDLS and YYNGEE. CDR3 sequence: CASSSKGQAGGEQYF. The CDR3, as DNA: TGTGCCAGCAGCTCGAAGGGACAGGCGGGTGGAGAGCAGTACTTC.

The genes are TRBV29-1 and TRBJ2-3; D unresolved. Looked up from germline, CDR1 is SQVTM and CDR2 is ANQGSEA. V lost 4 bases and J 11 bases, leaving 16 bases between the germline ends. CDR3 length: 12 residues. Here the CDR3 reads CSVADGPYEQYF. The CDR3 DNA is TGCAGCGTTGCCGACGGACCCTACGAGCAGTATTTT.

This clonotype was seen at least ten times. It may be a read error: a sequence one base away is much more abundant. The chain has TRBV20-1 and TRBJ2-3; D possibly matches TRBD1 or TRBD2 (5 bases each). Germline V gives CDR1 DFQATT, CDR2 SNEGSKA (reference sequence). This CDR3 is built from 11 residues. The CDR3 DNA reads TGCAGTGCCTGGACTTTGGGGACGCAGTCTTTT. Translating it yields CSAWTLGTQSF.

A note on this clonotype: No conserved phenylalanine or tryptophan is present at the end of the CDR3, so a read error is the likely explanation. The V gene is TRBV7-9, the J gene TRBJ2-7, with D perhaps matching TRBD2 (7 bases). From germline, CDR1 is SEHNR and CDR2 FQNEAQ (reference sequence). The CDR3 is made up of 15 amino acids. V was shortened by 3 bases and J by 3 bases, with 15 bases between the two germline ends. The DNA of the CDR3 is TGTGCCAGCAGCTTGTACAGGGAGGGGGGCTACGAGCAGTACCTC. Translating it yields CASSLYREGGYEQYL.

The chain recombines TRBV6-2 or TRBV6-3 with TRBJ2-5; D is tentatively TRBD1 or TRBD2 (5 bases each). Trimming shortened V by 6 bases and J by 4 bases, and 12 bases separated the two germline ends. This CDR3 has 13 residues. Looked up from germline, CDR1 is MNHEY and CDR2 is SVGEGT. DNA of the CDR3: TGTGCCAGCAGGCCGACCGGGACAGAGACCCAGTACTTC. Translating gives CASRPTGTETQYF.